This paragraph covers one T cell receptor beta chain sequence. This clonotype was observed at least ten times. What this receptor recognizes is not known. No base-level quality is on record; no much larger clone is a single base apart. These data originate in a study of T-cell reconstitution after alpha-beta-depleted transplantation in children (dated by TCRdb to 2016 to 2017). A note on the overall study: Using TCR repertoire profiling, the study quantitatively followed how T-cell immune reconstitution unfolded in children after TCRalphabeta/CD19-depleted allogeneic hematopoietic cell transplantation. Broad study findings and their caveats: The apparently early recovery of alphabetaT-cell counts about two months after transplant reportedly depended on only several hundred rapidly expanded clones that came from non-depleted graft cells. The frequencies of hyperexpanded clones fell over the following months, and after one year, T-cell counts and TCRbeta diversity were mostly attributed to newly produced T cells. In some patients, the high TCRbeta diversity seen at day 60 was put down to recipient T cells and intrathymic progenitors that had survived conditioning.

Library prep was done by PCR. Instrument on record: Illumina HiSeq 2500. To normalize quantification of the TCRbeta repertoire, the TCR libraries were built with molecular barcoding that relied on unique molecular identifiers. The public reads were reprocessed in TCRdb via fastp at Q25 and MiXCR, keeping in-frame beta chains. Entries that share a CDR3 protein sequence are merged under the most common genes and DNA. For this sample there are more than 400,000 distinct CDR3 sequences; approximately 10% appear just once. The leading ten clones occupy approximately 15% of the sample. Sample treatment or condition, as interpreted from the label and publication: allogeneic hematopoietic cell transplantation with graft depleted of TCRalphabeta T cells and CD19 B cells. Transplant recipients were children who received TCRalphabeta/CD19-depleted allogeneic hematopoietic cell grafts. Including cysteine and phenylalanine, the CDR3 has 14 amino acids. Of the read, only the CDR3 DNA is kept; its 42 bases are in frame from base 1. V loses 7 bases at its end and J loses 2 bases; junction bases beyond the gene matches: 7.

The rearranged segments are TRBV12-3 or TRBV12-4 and TRBJ1-1; 7 central nucleotides agree with TRBD1. Source: PBMCs, mostly from graft donor cells, taken 180 days after TCRalphabeta/CD19-depleted stem cell transplant. The receptor was isolated from a female patient aged 2-10 years who had a stem cell transplant for aplastic anemia, so the T cells may come from the graft donor. The CDR3 region has the sequence CASNSGGLNTEAFF. The nucleotides read TGTGCCAGCAACTCAGGGGGATTAAACACTGAAGCTTTCTTT.